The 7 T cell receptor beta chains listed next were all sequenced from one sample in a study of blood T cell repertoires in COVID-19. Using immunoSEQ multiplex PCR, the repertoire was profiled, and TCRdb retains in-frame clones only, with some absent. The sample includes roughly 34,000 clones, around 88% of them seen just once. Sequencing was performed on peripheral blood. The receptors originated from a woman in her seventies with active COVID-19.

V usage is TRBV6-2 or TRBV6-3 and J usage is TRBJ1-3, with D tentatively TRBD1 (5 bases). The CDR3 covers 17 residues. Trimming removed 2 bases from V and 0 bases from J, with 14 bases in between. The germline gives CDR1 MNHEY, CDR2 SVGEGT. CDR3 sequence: CASSYAGRDYSGNTIYF. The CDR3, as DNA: TGTGCCAGCAGTTACGCGGGCAGGGACTACTCTGGAAACACCATATATTTT.

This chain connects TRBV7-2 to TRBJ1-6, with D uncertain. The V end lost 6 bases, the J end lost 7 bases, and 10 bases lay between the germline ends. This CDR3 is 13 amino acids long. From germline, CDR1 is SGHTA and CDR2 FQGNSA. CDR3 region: CASSSTGNSPLHF. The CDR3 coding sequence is TGTGCCAGCAGTTCGACGGGGAATTCACCCCTCCACTTT.

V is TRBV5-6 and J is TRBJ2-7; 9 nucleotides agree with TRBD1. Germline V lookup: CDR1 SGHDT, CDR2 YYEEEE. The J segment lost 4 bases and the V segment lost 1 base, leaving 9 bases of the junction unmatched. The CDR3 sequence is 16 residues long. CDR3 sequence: CASSLFGTGKIYEQYF. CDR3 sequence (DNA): TGTGCCAGCAGCTTGTTCGGGACAGGGAAAATATACGAGCAGTACTTC.

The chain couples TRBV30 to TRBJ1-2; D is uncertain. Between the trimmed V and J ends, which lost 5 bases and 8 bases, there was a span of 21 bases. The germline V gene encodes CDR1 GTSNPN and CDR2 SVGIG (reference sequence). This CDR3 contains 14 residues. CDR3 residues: CAWVPGRRRSGYTF. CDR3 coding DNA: TGTGCCTGGGTGCCCGGACGGAGGAGAAGCGGCTACACCTTC.

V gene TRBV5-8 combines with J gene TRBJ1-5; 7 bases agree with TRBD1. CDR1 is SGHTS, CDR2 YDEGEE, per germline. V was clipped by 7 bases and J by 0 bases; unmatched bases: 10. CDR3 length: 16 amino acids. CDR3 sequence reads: CASGPPGTDSNQPQHF. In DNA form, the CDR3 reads TGTGCCAGCGGCCCCCCAGGGACAGATAGCAATCAGCCCCAGCATTTT.

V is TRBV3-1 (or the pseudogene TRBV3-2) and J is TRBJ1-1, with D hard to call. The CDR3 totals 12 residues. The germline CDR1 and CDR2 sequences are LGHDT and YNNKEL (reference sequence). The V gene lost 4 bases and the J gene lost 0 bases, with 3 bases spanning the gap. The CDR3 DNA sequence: TGTGCCAGCAGCCTCATGAACACTGAAGCTTTCTTT. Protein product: CASSLMNTEAFF.

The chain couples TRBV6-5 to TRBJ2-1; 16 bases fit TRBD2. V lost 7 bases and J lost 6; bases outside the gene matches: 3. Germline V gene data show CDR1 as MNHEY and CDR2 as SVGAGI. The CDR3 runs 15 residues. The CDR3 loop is CASKGLAGGTNEQFF. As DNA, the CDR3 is TGTGCCAGCAAGGGACTAGCGGGGGGGACCAATGAGCAGTTCTTC.